The next 25 T cell receptor beta chains were all read from a single sample in a study of siplizumab effects on memory and regulatory T cells. TCRdb's table, derived via immunoSEQ multiplex PCR, lists solely in-frame clones and lacks some. The table shows some 120,000 clones, with approximately 94% occurring only once. Input material: non-Treg CD4+ T cells sorted from blood. Receptor source: a human donor in good health.

The chain is built from TRBV5-1 and TRBJ2-1; D call uncertain. This CDR3 has 15 amino acids. In germline, CDR1 is SGHRS, CDR2 YFSETQ. Trimming shortened V by 4 bases and J by 7 bases, and 18 bases separated the two germline ends. DNA of the CDR3: TGCGCCAGCAGCCCCATCGGCGGCGTTTTAAATGAGCAGTTCTTC. Its protein is CASSPIGGVLNEQFF.

The V call is TRBV6-5, the J call TRBJ2-1; D may be TRBD2 (5 bases). Trimming cost V 4 bases and J 0 bases, with 10 bases left between them. Germline-derived CDR1 and CDR2 are MNHEY and SVGAGI. The CDR3 extends over 15 amino acids. CDR3 sequence: CASSFRRSSYNEQFF. CDR3 DNA sequence: TGTGCCAGCAGTTTTCGGAGGAGCTCCTACAATGAGCAGTTCTTC.

The rearrangement links TRBV5-1 to TRBJ2-5; D ambiguous. The CDR3 has 14 amino acids. Germline assignment: CDR1 SGHRS and CDR2 YFSETQ. V was trimmed by 0 bases and J by 5 bases, leaving 11 bases between them. CDR3 loop: CASSLGLTEETQYF. The CDR3, as DNA: TGCGCCAGCAGCTTGGGGCTAACGGAGGAGACCCAGTACTTC.

In this sample, this clone turned up once. J is TRBJ2-3 and V is TRBV6-6; 8 bases map to TRBD1. There are 15 residues in the CDR3. J gave up 3 bases and V 6 bases, and 8 bases lay outside the gene matches. Germline V CDR1 and CDR2: MNHNY, SVGAGI (reference sequence). CDR3 loop: CASSKPDRATDTQYF. CDR3 bases: TGTGCCAGCAGCAAACCGGACAGGGCTACAGATACGCAGTATTTT.

The CDR3 DNA reads TGCGCCAGCAGCTTGGCCGGGACAGGGACCGGGGAGCTGTTTTTT. Protein product: CASSLAGTGTGELFF. The chain couples TRBV5-1 to TRBJ2-2; 9 bases are shared with TRBD1. The trim removed 0 bases at V and 5 bases at J, leaving 2 bases unmatched. This CDR3 is 15 amino acids long. Looked up from germline, CDR1 is SGHRS and CDR2 is YFSETQ. The whole variable domain, remainder taken from reference TRBV5-1 and TRBJ2-2, is KAGVTQTPRYLIKTRGQQVTLSCSPISGHRSVSWYQQTPGQGLQFLFEYFSETQRNKGNFPGRFSGRQFSNSRSEMNVSTLELGDSALYLCASSLAGTGTGELFFGEGSRLTVL.

This sequence joins TRBV12-5 and TRBJ2-7; D gene unclear. CDR1 LGHNT and CDR2 FRNRAP come from the germline V gene. The CDR3 totals 11 residues. V was trimmed by 5 bases and J by 3 bases, leaving 5 bases between them. The CDR3 loop is CASGLDYEQYF. CDR3 bases: TGTGCTAGTGGTCTGGACTACGAGCAGTACTTC.

The chain is built from TRBV9 and TRBJ2-3; D perhaps matches TRBD1 (6 bases). V was trimmed by 6 bases and J by 2 bases, leaving 13 bases between them. Germline loops: CDR1 SGDLS, CDR2 YYNGEE. CDR3 length equals 14 residues. The CDR3 spells CASTGQLSTDTQYF. The CDR3 DNA sequence: TGTGCCAGCACCGGACAGCTCTCCACAGATACGCAGTATTTT.

The chain combines TRBV2 with TRBJ1-2, with 7 bases fitting TRBD1. The CDR3 runs to 14 residues. Germline CDR1 and CDR2: SNHLY and FYNNEI. V shed 1 base and J 4 bases; nucleotides not matched to a gene: 3. CDR3 loop: CASSEGRGTYGYTF. DNA of the CDR3: TGTGCCAGCAGTGAAGGCAGGGGGACCTATGGCTACACCTTC.

This clone has only one observation. The chain carries TRBV6-5 and TRBJ1-5; no clear D gene. Germline V gene sequence: CDR1 MNHEY, CDR2 SVGAGI. V was clipped by 6 bases and J by 2 bases, with 11 bases between them. This CDR3 contains 14 residues. CDR3 coding DNA: TGTGCCAGCAGCCAACAGCTGGGCAATCAGCCCCAGCATTTT. As protein: CASSQQLGNQPQHF.

The chain couples TRBV5-6 to TRBJ1-5; unclear D gene. The V gene lost 1 base and the J gene lost 4 bases, with 12 bases spanning the gap. Germline V lookup: CDR1 SGHDT, CDR2 YYEEEE. The CDR3 has 15 residues. CDR3 protein: CASSLWSSQNQPQHF. CDR3 nucleotides: TGTGCCAGCAGCTTGTGGTCTTCTCAGAATCAGCCCCAGCATTTT.

V usage is TRBV11-1 and J usage is TRBJ2-1, with 10 positions matching TRBD2. The length of the CDR3 is 17 residues. V gave up 2 bases and J gave up 5 bases; unmatched junction bases: 9. The germline CDR1 and CDR2 sequences are SGHAT and FQDESV (reference sequence). The CDR3 loop reads CASSLLFPSGGNNEQFF. The CDR3 DNA follows: TGTGCCAGCAGCTTACTCTTCCCTAGCGGGGGTAACAATGAGCAGTTCTTC.

The genes are TRBV7-2 and TRBJ2-7; D gene uncertain. The ends were cut back, 7 bases at V and 2 bases at J, with 15 bases in the middle. The CDR3 loop spans 14 amino acids. The germline gives CDR1 SGHTA, CDR2 FQGNSA. The CDR3 DNA follows: TGTGCCAGCACCTATCTCCAGGTAACCTACGAGCAGTACTTC. This gives the protein CASTYLQVTYEQYF.

V is TRBV2 and J is TRBJ2-1; D might be TRBD1 (6 bases). The CDR3 extends over 13 amino acids. Per the germline V gene, CDR1 is SNHLY and CDR2 is FYNNEI. Between the trimmed V and J ends, which lost 11 bases and 2 bases, there was a span of 13 bases. The CDR3 is CAEVRGPYNEQFF. The CDR3 DNA sequence: TGTGCCGAGGTCAGGGGACCCTACAATGAGCAGTTCTTC.

The chain combines TRBV30 with TRBJ2-7, with 8 bases that match TRBD2. Looked up from germline, CDR1 is GTSNPN and CDR2 is SVGIG (reference sequence). The CDR3 is made up of 13 amino acids. The V and J ends lost 0 bases and 6 bases, in that order; junction bases with no gene match: 4. The CDR3 DNA follows: TGTGCCTGGAGTGTACAAAGCGGGAGCGAGCAGTACTTC. It is translated as CAWSVQSGSEQYF.

The chain combines TRBV19 with TRBJ2-5, with 9 bases fitting TRBD2. Germline loops: CDR1 LNHDA, CDR2 SQIVND (reference sequence). V shed 7 bases, J shed 5 bases, and the junction held 11 bases outside the gene matches. CDR3 length: 15 residues. CDR3 region: CASTRAGGPLETQYF. CDR3 nucleotides: TGTGCCAGTACAAGGGCGGGAGGGCCCTTGGAGACCCAGTACTTC.

This clone has only one observation. The rearrangement joins TRBV25-1 to TRBJ2-7, with D unresolved. V was pared by 2 bases and J by 0 bases, with 8 bases between. Germline lookup yields CDR1 MGHDK and CDR2 SYGVNS. CDR3 length: 14 residues. The DNA of the CDR3 is TGTGCCAGCAGTGAACGGCGGAACTCCTACGAGCAGTACTTC. Translation gives CASSERRNSYEQYF.

The V and J genes are TRBV9 and TRBJ2-2, with D tentatively TRBD1 or TRBD2 (6 bases each). V was cut by 4 bases and J by 4 bases, with 14 bases left in between. This CDR3 is built from 15 residues. The germline V gene encodes CDR1 SGDLS and CDR2 YYNGEE. CDR3 in amino acids: CASSSGAESTGELFF. Here the CDR3 DNA reads TGTGCCAGCAGCTCGGGGGCAGAGAGCACCGGGGAGCTGTTTTTT. The entire variable domain, with the rest obtained from reference TRBV9 and TRBJ2-2, is as follows: DSGVTQTPKHLITATGQRVTLRCSPRSGDLSVYWYQQSLDQGLQFLIQYYNGEERAKGNILERFSAQQFPDLHSELNLSSLELGDSALYFCASSSGAESTGELFFGEGSRLTVL.

The rearrangement joins TRBV9 to TRBJ2-5; 13 bases line up with TRBD2. The V gene end was trimmed by 2 bases and the J gene end by 5 bases; junction bases not matched to a gene: 6. CDR1 is SGDLS, CDR2 YYNGEE, per germline. This CDR3 comprises 16 residues. The CDR3: CASSVGGLAGVETQYF. As DNA, the CDR3 is TGTGCCAGCAGCGTGGGAGGACTAGCGGGGGTTGAGACCCAGTACTTC.

On this clone: The same CDR3 also results from other DNA sequences found in this sample. The genes are TRBV6-1 and TRBJ1-1, with a possible D match to TRBD1 (5 bases). Trimming left V 4 bases short and J 0 bases short, with 9 bases between. Per germline, CDR1 MNHNS and CDR2 SASEGT. This CDR3 is built from 14 residues. The chain's CDR3 is CASSGTYMNTEAFF. CDR3 in DNA: TGTGCCAGCAGTGGGACATATATGAACACTGAAGCTTTCTTT.

J is TRBJ2-5 and V is TRBV7-8; 8 positions match TRBD1. Germline CDR1 and CDR2: SGHVS and FQNEAQ. V was pared by 3 bases and J by 2 bases, with 2 bases of the junction left unmatched. The CDR3 spans 14 residues. The CDR3 DNA is TGTGCCAGCAGCTTGGACAGGGCTCAAGAGACCCAGTACTTC. Its protein is CASSLDRAQETQYF.

The J gene is TRBJ1-2, the V gene TRBV5-1; no reliable D call. This CDR3 is 14 amino acids long. Germline V lookup: CDR1 SGHRS, CDR2 YFSETQ. The V end was cut by 0 bases, the J end by 2 bases, with 8 bases between. CDR3 DNA: TGCGCCAGCAGCTTGGGAGACTGGAACTATGGCTACACCTTC. This sequence encodes CASSLGDWNYGYTF.

The chain links TRBV6-1 to TRBJ2-6; D possibly corresponds to TRBD2 (6 bases). The CDR3 is 15 residues long. Looked up from germline, CDR1 is MNHNS and CDR2 is SASEGT. The germline V and J ends were trimmed by 6 bases and 2 bases, with 11 bases remaining between them. The CDR3 bases are TGTGCCAGCAGGGGTGGCGGGGCTGGGGCCAACGTCCTGACTTTC. Translating it yields CASRGGGAGANVLTF.

The CDR3 sequence is CASTPGPQRGAQETQYF. The CDR3, as DNA: TGCGCCAGCACCCCCGGCCCACAGCGGGGGGCTCAAGAGACCCAGTACTTC. V gene TRBV4-1 combines with J gene TRBJ2-5; the match to TRBD2 covers 9 bases. Unmatched junction bases numbered 14, after V lost 7 bases and J lost 2 bases. The CDR3 spans 17 residues. Germline V CDR1 and CDR2: MGHRA, YSYEKL.

The CDR3 region has the DNA TGCGCCAGCAGCTCCGGGAGGGGCGGTGGCACTGAAGCTTTCTTT. This translates into CASSSGRGGGTEAFF. This chain connects TRBV5-1 to TRBJ1-1; TRBD1 might be the D (5 bases). Trimming cost V 3 bases and J 4 bases, with 16 bases left between them. Looked up from germline, CDR1 is SGHRS and CDR2 is YFSETQ. CDR3 length equals 15 residues.

The V call is TRBV5-6, the J call TRBJ1-6; no clear D. The V end was cut by 3 bases, the J end by 9 bases, with 16 bases between. The CDR3 loop spans 15 amino acids. Germline values: CDR1 SGHDT, CDR2 YYEEEE. This chain's CDR3 is CASSSGRVLVSPLHF. CDR3 in DNA: TGTGCCAGCAGCTCTGGTAGGGTACTAGTTTCACCCCTCCACTTT.